Shown below are 13 T cell receptor beta chains from a single sample sequenced in a study of regulatory T cells in long-lasting Graves disease. Time point: newly diagnosed GD, antithyroid drugs for less than 3 months. The authors made the TCR library using RNA they extracted from PBMCs. Assembly of TCR beta libraries relied on iRepertoire HTBI primers together with Arm-PCR of CDR3 regions. TCRdb re-analysed the multiplex PCR reads in MiXCR, keeping a single row per CDR3 protein. The data contain about 450,000 distinct CDR3 sequences, less than 20% of them singletons. These data were likewise used in another study, on T cells in Graves' hyperthyroidism and ophthalmopathy.

Specimen: peripheral blood mononuclear cells (PBMCs), collected at new diagnosis, from a patient treated with antithyroid drugs. The receptors derive from a woman aged 25 to 39 with Graves disease.

This clonotype was detected ten times or more. The J gene is TRBJ1-2, the V gene TRBV7-9; the D is unclear. The V and J ends lost 2 bases and 3 bases respectively, with 4 bases between them. The CDR3 spans 12 residues. Germline V gene lookup returns CDR1 SEHNR and CDR2 FQNEAQ (reference sequence). CDR3 nucleotide sequence: TGTGCCAGCAGCTTATTTGACTATGGCTACACCTTC. This translates into CASSLFDYGYTF.

This clonotype showed up many times. V is TRBV13 and J is TRBJ2-1, with 8 bases identical to TRBD2. The CDR3 loop spans 15 amino acids. Trimming at V came to 5 bases and at J to 10 bases, leaving 13 bases not matched to a gene. CDR1 and CDR2 from the germline V gene are PRHDT and FYEKMQ (reference sequence). CDR3 loop: CASSLRSGGPTEQFF. The CDR3 DNA is TGTGCCAGCAGCCTTAGGTCGGGAGGGCCCACCGAGCAGTTCTTC.

This clonotype turned up a few times. This chain links TRBV9 with TRBJ2-5; D is ambiguous. Germline values: CDR1 SGDLS, CDR2 YYNGEE. V gave up 0 bases and J gave up 1 base, with 4 bases separating them. The CDR3 spans 13 residues. CDR3 region: CASSVDSQETQYF. The CDR3 DNA is TGTGCCAGCAGCGTAGACAGCCAAGAGACCCAGTACTTC.

Ten or more counts support this clonotype. The junction departs from germline at one end; a sequencing error may be responsible. The chain is built from TRBV4-1 and TRBJ2-1, with TRBD2 matching over 9 bases. This CDR3 is built from 17 residues. CDR1 is MGHRA, CDR2 YSYEKL, per germline. CDR3 bases: TGTGCCAGCAGCCAAGCCGGAGCGGGAGGCGCCCCCAATGAGCAGTTCTTC. Translating it yields CASSQAGAGGAPNEQFF.

This clonotype has ten or more counts. This chain joins TRBV6-2 or TRBV6-3 and TRBJ2-3, with D perhaps matching TRBD1 or TRBD2 (5 bases each). This CDR3 has 13 amino acids. V lost 5 bases, J lost 12 bases, and 18 bases lay in between. Germline CDR1 is MNHEY and CDR2 is SVGEGT. Here the CDR3 reads CASSPRGKRPQYF. In DNA, the CDR3 is TGTGCCAGCAGTCCACGGGGCAAGCGGCCCCAGTATTTT.

Regarding this clonotype: Possible read error: a much larger clone is one base away. CDR3 bases: TGCAGTGCTAGAGAGGATGCCTACGAGCTGTACTTC. Protein: CSAREDAYELYF. The chain recombines TRBV20-1 with TRBJ2-7; D uncertain. The germline V gene has CDR1 DFQATT and CDR2 SNEGSKA (reference sequence). The CDR3 has 12 amino acids.

This clonotype was found many times. This sequence joins TRBV12-3 or TRBV12-4 and TRBJ2-7; 8 bases map to TRBD1. This CDR3 comprises 14 residues. J was trimmed by 2 bases and V by 5 bases; bases with no gene match: 5. CDR3 region: CASSPRDRTYEQYF. In DNA form, the CDR3 reads TGTGCCAGCAGTCCCCGGGACAGGACCTACGAGCAGTACTTC.

Many counts were recorded for this clonotype. The chain carries TRBV12-3 or TRBV12-4 and TRBJ1-3; D unresolved. V dropped 6 bases and J dropped 2 bases, with 8 bases sitting between them. The CDR3 covers 13 residues. In DNA form, the CDR3 reads TGTGCCAGCAGGTGGACGGCTGGAAACACCATATATTTT. This sequence encodes CASRWTAGNTIYF.

The chain employs TRBV29-1 and TRBJ2-1, with D perhaps TRBD1 or TRBD2 (5 bases each). The germline V and J ends were trimmed by 0 bases and 2 bases, with 11 bases remaining between them. Germline V gives CDR1 SQVTM, CDR2 ANQGSEA. This CDR3 has 15 amino acids. The CDR3 sequence: CSVEERGTPYNEQFF. The CDR3 DNA is TGCAGCGTTGAAGAGAGAGGGACCCCCTACAATGAGCAGTTCTTC.

The chain carries TRBV29-1 and TRBJ1-2, with D possibly TRBD1 on 5 matching bases. CDR3 size: 14 residues. CDR1 is SQVTM, CDR2 ANQGSEA, per germline. V shed 6 bases and J shed 1 base, with 15 bases lying between them. The CDR3 nucleotides are TGCAGCGTGGGACCGGGACGGGATAACTATGGCTACACCTTC. This encodes CSVGPGRDNYGYTF.

In its sample, this clonotype was seen a few times. The chain combines TRBV19 with TRBJ1-3, with 7 bases lining up with TRBD1. The V gene end was trimmed by 4 bases and the J gene end by 0 bases; junction bases not matched to a gene: 6. Germline-derived CDR1 and CDR2 are LNHDA and SQIVND (reference sequence). The CDR3 extends over 16 amino acids. The CDR3 region has the DNA TGTGCCAGTAGTACCGGACAGGAGTACTCTGGAAACACCATATATTTT. Protein: CASSTGQEYSGNTIYF.

This clonotype was detected many times. The rearrangement links TRBV2 to TRBJ1-2; perhaps TRBD1 as D (6 bases). The CDR3 contains 12 residues. Germline CDR1 SNHLY, CDR2 FYNNEI. Between the trimmed V and J ends, which lost 8 bases and 3 bases, there was a span of 10 bases. The CDR3 DNA sequence: TGTGCCAGCGGCAACAGGGACTATGGCTACACCTTC. This gives the protein CASGNRDYGYTF.

There are many counts of this clonotype. The chain combines TRBV20-1 with TRBJ2-7, with 7 positions matching TRBD2. Germline V gene data show CDR1 as DFQATT and CDR2 as SNEGSKA (reference sequence). The CDR3 has 11 residues. V dropped 2 bases and J dropped 6; count of bases not matched to a gene: 1. DNA of the CDR3: TGCAGTGCTAGATGGGGGGGCGAGCAGTACTTC. It specifies CSARWGGEQYF.